This T cell receptor (beta chain) comes out of a study of blood T cell repertoires in COVID-19. Study-level background: Samples of COVID-19 (acute and convalescent) were obtained from the United States, Italy and Spain. From T cells, B-cell-depleted T cells, or PBMCs came the material, which was cDNA or gDNA.

Source study methods: Reference gene primers were amplified, and this amplification served to estimate nucleated cell counts. Generated by immunoSEQ multiplex PCR, the TCRdb table keeps only in-frame clones and is missing some. That table furnishes V, J and clone size, whereas the DNA furnished D and trimming. Among over 100,000 clones, around 82% were seen once, and the ten largest hold about 5%. CDR3 size: 18 residues. V shed 2 bases and J 1 base; nucleotides not matched to a gene: 10. CDR1 and CDR2 (germline): LNHDA, SQIVND (reference sequence). The sequenced sample consisted of peripheral blood. The clonotype comes from a man aged 55 to 69 with acute or convalescent COVID-19. V and J are TRBV19 and TRBJ2-2; the match to TRBD2 covers 7 bases. CDR3 in DNA: TGTGCCAGTAGTATAAGGGGTCAAGCTAGCGGGAACACCGGGGAGCTGTTTTTT. Translation gives CASSIRGQASGNTGELFF.